This TCR beta chain originates from a study of blood T cell repertoires in COVID-19. Study-wide context: Acute and convalescent COVID-19 specimens originated in the United States, Italy and Spain.

Repertoires were generated with immunoSEQ multiplex PCR, while TCRdb's copy carries only in-frame clones and drops some. This table holds roughly 50,000 clones, under 90% found once. Germline V CDR1 and CDR2: LGHDT, YNNKEL (reference sequence). The length of the CDR3 is 16 residues. Trimming took off 1 base at V and 8 bases at J, with 17 bases between the two ends. This clonotype originated in a woman older than 75 with COVID-19, enrolled during active disease. The sequenced material came from peripheral blood. The chain combines TRBV3-1 (or the pseudogene TRBV3-2) with TRBJ1-4, with D possibly matching TRBD1 (5 bases). CDR3 sequence: CASSQVRQGGKEKLFF. CDR3 DNA: TGTGCCAGCAGCCAAGTTAGGCAGGGCGGGAAAGAAAAACTGTTTTTT.